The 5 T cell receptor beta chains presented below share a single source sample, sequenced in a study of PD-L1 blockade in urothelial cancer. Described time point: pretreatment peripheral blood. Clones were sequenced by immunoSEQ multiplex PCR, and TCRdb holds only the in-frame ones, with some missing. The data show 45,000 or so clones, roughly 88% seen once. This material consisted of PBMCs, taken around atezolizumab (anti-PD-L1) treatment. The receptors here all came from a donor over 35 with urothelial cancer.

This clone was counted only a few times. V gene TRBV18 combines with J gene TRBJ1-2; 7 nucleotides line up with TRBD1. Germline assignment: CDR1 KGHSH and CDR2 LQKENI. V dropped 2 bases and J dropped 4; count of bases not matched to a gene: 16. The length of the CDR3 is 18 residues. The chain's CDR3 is CASSPSSGTGEMGYGYTF. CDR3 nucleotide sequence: TGTGCCAGCTCACCATCTAGTGGAACAGGGGAGATGGGCTATGGCTACACCTTC.

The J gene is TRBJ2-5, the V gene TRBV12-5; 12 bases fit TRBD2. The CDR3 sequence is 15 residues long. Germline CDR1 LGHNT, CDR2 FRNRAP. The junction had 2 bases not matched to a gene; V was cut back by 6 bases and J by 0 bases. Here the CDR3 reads CASGRTSGNQETQYF. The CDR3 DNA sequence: TGTGCTAGTGGGCGGACTAGCGGGAACCAAGAGACCCAGTACTTC.

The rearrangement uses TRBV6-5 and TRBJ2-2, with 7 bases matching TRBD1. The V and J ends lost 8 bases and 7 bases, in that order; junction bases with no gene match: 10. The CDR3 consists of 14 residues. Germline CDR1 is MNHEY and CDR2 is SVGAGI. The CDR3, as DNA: TGTGCCAGCCGTCTCACAGGGGCGGTCGGGGAGCTGTTTTTT. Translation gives CASRLTGAVGELFF.

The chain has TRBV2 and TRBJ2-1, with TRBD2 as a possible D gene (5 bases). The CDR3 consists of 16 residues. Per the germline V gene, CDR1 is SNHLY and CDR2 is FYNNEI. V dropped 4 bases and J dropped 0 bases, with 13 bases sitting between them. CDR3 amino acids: CASSGRSGPSYNEQFF. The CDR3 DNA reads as TGTGCCAGCAGTGGCCGGAGCGGACCCTCCTACAATGAGCAGTTCTTC.

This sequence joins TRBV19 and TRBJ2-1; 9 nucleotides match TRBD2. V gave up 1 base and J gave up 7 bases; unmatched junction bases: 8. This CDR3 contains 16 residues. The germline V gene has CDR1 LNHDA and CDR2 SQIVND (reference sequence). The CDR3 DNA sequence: TGTGCCAGTAGTATAGTGGCTAGCGGGGTGGTGAATGAGCAGTTCTTC. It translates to CASSIVASGVVNEQFF. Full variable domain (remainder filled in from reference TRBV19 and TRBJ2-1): DGGITQSPKYLFRKEGQNVTLSCEQNLNHDAMYWYRQDPGQGLRLIYYSQIVNDFQKGDIAEGYSVSREKKESFPLTVTSAQKNPTAFYLCASSIVASGVVNEQFFGPGTRLTVL.